A selection of T cell receptor beta chains follows, all from one sample in a study of T-cell reconstitution after alpha-beta-depleted transplantation in children. TCRdb re-derived calls from the PCR reads in MiXCR, one entry per CDR3 protein. The sample records 250,000 to 400,000 distinct CDR3 sequences, approximately 23% being singletons. Here the sequenced sample was PBMCs, mostly from graft donor cells, taken 180 days after TCRalphabeta/CD19-depleted stem cell transplant. Every receptor here comes from a male patient under 18 who had a stem cell transplant for acute lymphoblastic leukemia, so the T cells may come from the graft donor. Each CDR3 is given with its conserved first and last residue. D genes are given only for firm matches. Where a row states a size, it is once, few, many or the class of an expanded clone; other rows omit it.

d_gene,len,v_gene,j_gene,abundance,CDR3aa,CDR3nt
NA,15,TRBV6-1,TRBJ1-2,NA,CASSPVTAGHYGYTF,TGTGCCAGCAGCCCGGTGACAGCCGGTCACTATGGCTACACCTTC
NA,15,TRBV18,TRBJ2-3,NA,CASSPPGAGTDTQYF,TGTGCCAGCTCACCTCCGGGGGCTGGCACAGATACGCAGTATTTT
TRBD2,20,TRBV28,TRBJ2-1,NA,CASNELAGRNGRMAYNEQFF,TGTGCCAGCAACGAACTAGCGGGAAGGAATGGTAGAATGGCCTACAATGAGCAGTTCTTC
NA,14,TRBV27,TRBJ2-3,NA,CASSFQGYADTQYF,TGTGCCAGCAGTTTCCAGGGGTACGCAGATACGCAGTATTTT
NA,16,TRBV9,TRBJ2-3,NA,CASSGWGVSYTDTQYF,TGTGCCAGCAGCGGGTGGGGGGTTTCCTACACAGATACGCAGTATTTT
NA,12,TRBV20-1,TRBJ1-2,NA,CSASQGTYGYTF,TGCAGTGCTAGCCAGGGGACCTATGGCTACACCTTC
NA,13,TRBV27,TRBJ1-2,few,CASSFSGAYGYTF,TGTGCCAGCAGTTTTTCAGGGGCTTATGGCTACACCTTC
NA,15,TRBV3-1,TRBJ1-1,few,CASSQRKGLATEAFF,TGTGCCAGCAGCCAGCGTAAGGGATTAGCCACTGAAGCTTTCTTT
TRBD2,16,TRBV27,TRBJ2-7,NA,CASSLGLAGGPYEQYF,TGTGCCAGCAGTTTAGGGCTAGCGGGAGGACCCTACGAGCAGTACTTC
TRBD2,14,TRBV29-1,TRBJ2-1,NA,CSVERASGRYEQFF,TGCAGCGTTGAAAGGGCTAGCGGGAGATATGAGCAGTTCTTC
NA,12,TRBV3-1,TRBJ2-1,NA,CASSQLYNEQFF,TGTGCCAGCAGCCAACTCTACAATGAGCAGTTCTTC
NA,12,TRBV6-5,TRBJ2-1,many,CASSYEGGEQFF,TGTGCCAGCAGCTACGAGGGGGGTGAGCAGTTCTTC
NA,13,TRBV5-1,TRBJ1-2,few,CASSFERNYGYTF,TGCGCCAGCAGCTTCGAACGTAACTATGGCTACACCTTC
NA,13,TRBV20-1,TRBJ2-1,NA,CSAHSGLFNEQFF,TGCAGTGCACATTCGGGACTCTTCAATGAGCAGTTCTTC
TRBD2,15,TRBV7-9,TRBJ2-2,NA,CASRPQGLAPGELFF,TGTGCCAGCAGACCTCAGGGACTAGCACCGGGGGAGCTGTTTTTT
NA,13,TRBV11-3,TRBJ2-5,few,CASSLYSLETQYF,TGTGCCAGCAGCTTGTATTCTTTGGAGACCCAGTACTTC
NA,17,TRBV18,TRBJ1-5,NA,CASSPRNAPYSNQPQHF,TGTGCCAGCTCACCACGAAATGCACCATATAGCAATCAGCCCCAGCATTTT
NA,14,TRBV5-1,TRBJ2-7,NA,CASSSYTPGYEQYF,TGCGCCAGCAGCTCTTACACCCCGGGGTACGAGCAGTACTTC
NA,10,TRBV20-1,TRBJ2-2,NA,CSASAGELFF,TGCAGTGCTAGTGCCGGGGAGCTGTTTTTT
NA,14,TRBV7-8,TRBJ1-2,NA,CASSLVRLNYGYTF,TGTGCCAGCAGCTTAGTGCGACTGAACTATGGCTACACCTTC
NA,15,TRBV20-1,TRBJ2-1,few,CSAGRGGSSYNEQFF,TGCAGTGCTGGTAGGGGCGGTAGCTCCTACAATGAGCAGTTCTTC
NA,12,TRBV3-1,TRBJ1-3,NA,CASSPAGNTIYF,TGTGCCAGCAGCCCGGCAGGAAACACCATATATTTT
TRBD2,15,TRBV12-5,TRBJ2-1,NA,CASGMGTSGYNEQFF,TGTGCTAGTGGGATGGGGACTAGCGGCTACAATGAGCAGTTCTTC
TRBD1,15,TRBV18,TRBJ2-5,NA,CASSPGTGFLQTQYF,TGTGCCAGCTCACCGGGGACAGGGTTCCTCCAGACCCAGTACTTC
NA,12,TRBV7-6,TRBJ2-1,few,CASSGHSNEQFF,TGTGCCAGCAGCGGACACAGCAATGAGCAGTTCTTC
NA,12,TRBV9,TRBJ2-7,NA,CASSGDGHEQYF,TGTGCCAGCAGTGGAGATGGGCACGAGCAGTACTTC